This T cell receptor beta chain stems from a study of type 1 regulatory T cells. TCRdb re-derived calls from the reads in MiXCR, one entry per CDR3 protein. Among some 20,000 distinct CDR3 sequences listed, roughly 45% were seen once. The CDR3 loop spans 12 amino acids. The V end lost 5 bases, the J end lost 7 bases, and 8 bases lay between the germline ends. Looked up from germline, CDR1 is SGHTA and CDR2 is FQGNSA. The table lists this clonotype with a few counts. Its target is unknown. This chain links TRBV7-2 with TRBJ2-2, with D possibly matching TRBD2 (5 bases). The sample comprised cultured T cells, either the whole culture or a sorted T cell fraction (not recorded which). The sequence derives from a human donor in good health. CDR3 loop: CASSRRGGELFF. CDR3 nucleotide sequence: TGTGCCAGCAGCCGACGGGGCGGGGAGCTGTTTTTT.